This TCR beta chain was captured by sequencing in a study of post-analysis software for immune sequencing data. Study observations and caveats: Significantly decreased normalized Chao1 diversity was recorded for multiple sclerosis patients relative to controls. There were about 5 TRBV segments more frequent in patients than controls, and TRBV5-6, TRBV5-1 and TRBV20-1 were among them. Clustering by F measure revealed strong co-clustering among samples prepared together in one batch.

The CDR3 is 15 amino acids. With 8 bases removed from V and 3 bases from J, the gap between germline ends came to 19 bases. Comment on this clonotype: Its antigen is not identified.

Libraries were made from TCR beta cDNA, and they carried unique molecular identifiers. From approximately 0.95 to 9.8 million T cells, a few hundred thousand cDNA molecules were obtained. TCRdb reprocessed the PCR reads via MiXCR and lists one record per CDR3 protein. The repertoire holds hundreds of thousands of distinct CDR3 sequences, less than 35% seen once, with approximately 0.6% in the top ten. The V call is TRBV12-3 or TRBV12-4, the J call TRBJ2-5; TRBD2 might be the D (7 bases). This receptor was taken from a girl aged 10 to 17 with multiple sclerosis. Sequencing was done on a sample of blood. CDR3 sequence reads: CASGVGGGAKETQYF. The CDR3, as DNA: TGTGCCAGCGGGGTCGGTGGGGGGGCCAAAGAGACCCAGTACTTC.